The 7 T cell receptor beta chains reported below all come from one sample, sequenced in a study of blood T cell repertoires in COVID-19. Measured with immunoSEQ multiplex PCR; TCRdb has only the in-frame clones, and not every one. The sample lists around 160,000 clones; roughly four fifths were seen once. The sequenced sample was peripheral blood. The receptor set was obtained from a human donor in a cohort sampled during active COVID-19.

The rearrangement uses TRBV19 and TRBJ1-1, with D perhaps TRBD1 (5 bases). This CDR3 comprises 14 residues. The germline V gene encodes CDR1 LNHDA and CDR2 SQIVND (reference sequence). The V end lost 9 bases, the J end lost 0 bases, and 14 bases lay between the germline ends. The CDR3 region is CASLGGPLNTEAFF. The DNA of the CDR3 is TGTGCCAGCCTGGGGGGACCCTTGAACACTGAAGCTTTCTTT.

Worth noting for this clone: Sequence at one end of the junction differs from germline and may be a read error. J is TRBJ2-3 and V is TRBV25-1, with D uncertain. The CDR3 loop spans 15 amino acids. From germline, CDR1 is MGHDK and CDR2 SYGVNS. The DNA of the CDR3 is TGTGTCAGCAGTGAGTCCGACTCAGTCACAGATACGCAGTATTTT. It encodes CVSSESDSVTDTQYF. The full variable domain, with the rest looked up from reference TRBV25-1 and TRBJ2-3, is EADIYQTPRYLVIGTGKKITLECSQTMGHDKMYWYQQDPGMELHLIHYSYGVNSTEKGDLSSESTVSRIRTEHFPLTLESARPSHTSQYLCVSSESDSVTDTQYFGPGTRLTVL.

The rearrangement uses TRBV5-1 and TRBJ2-1, with 11 bases fitting TRBD1. The length of the CDR3 is 15 residues. Germline CDR1 is SGHRS and CDR2 is YFSETQ. V dropped 4 bases and J dropped 2; count of bases not matched to a gene: 2. CDR3 in amino acids: CASSGGQGAYNEQFF. The CDR3, as DNA: TGCGCCAGCAGCGGGGGACAGGGGGCCTACAATGAGCAGTTCTTC.

The V call is TRBV27, the J call TRBJ2-7; D might be TRBD2 (6 bases). This CDR3 is built from 14 residues. The V end lost 1 base, the J end lost 1 base, and 8 bases lay between the germline ends. The germline V gene encodes CDR1 MNHEY and CDR2 SMNVEV (reference sequence). The DNA of the CDR3 is TGTGCCAGCAGTTTATTCCGGGGGTCCTACGAGCAGTACTTC. This sequence encodes CASSLFRGSYEQYF.

This chain uses TRBV6-5 with TRBJ1-4; 10 bases line up with TRBD1. V shed 3 bases and J 6 bases; nucleotides not matched to a gene: 4. The germline CDR1 and CDR2 sequences are MNHEY and SVGAGI. This CDR3 region has 15 residues. The CDR3 region has the DNA TGTGCCAGCAGTTATGGACAGGGGGAGCATGAAAAACTGTTTTTT. Amino acids: CASSYGQGEHEKLFF.

The table lists this clone with a count of one. The V call is TRBV28, the J call TRBJ1-1, with 7 bases lining up with TRBD1. The CDR3 consists of 14 residues. V lost 5 bases to trimming and J lost 7 bases; unmatched junction nucleotides: 10. CDR1 and CDR2 (germline): MDHEN, SYDVKM. The CDR3 DNA reads as TGTGCCAGCAGTCTGACAGGGAATTTAGATGAAGCTTTCTTT. This translates into CASSLTGNLDEAFF.

The chain employs TRBV6-2 or TRBV6-3 and TRBJ1-1; weak D call: TRBD1 (5 bases). Germline V gene sequence: CDR1 MNHEY, CDR2 SVGEGT. Trimming removed 0 bases from V and 5 bases from J, with 13 bases in between. This CDR3 comprises 15 residues. As DNA, the CDR3 is TGTGCCAGCAGTTACTCCCCGGCCGGGGGTACTGAAGCTTTCTTT. Amino acid sequence: CASSYSPAGGTEAFF.